The source of this T cell receptor (beta chain) is a study of T cell responses to AZD1222 COVID-19 vaccine. In regard to this clone: No antigen is known for it.

Profiled with immunoSEQ multiplex PCR; TCRdb holds only in-frame clones, not every one. The table records under 110,000 clones, around 87% of them present only once. Unmatched junction bases numbered 5, after V lost 4 bases and J lost 4 bases. Germline assignment: CDR1 SGHRS and CDR2 YFSETQ. CDR3 size: 14 residues. Study conclusions and caveats: It was only after the peak T cell response that any repertoires were sampled. Nearly half of unique spike-specific TCRs reportedly avoided B.1.351 and B.1.1.7 mutated regions. Donors skewed white British and female; clonal diversity was possibly underestimated.

The clonotype comes from an adult who received the AZD1222 COVID-19 vaccine. Sequenced material: peripheral blood, taken 28 days after the second AZD1222 dose. The J gene is TRBJ2-1, the V gene TRBV5-1, with 7 bases identical to TRBD1. The CDR3, as DNA: TGCGCCAGCAGCGACCTGACAGGGTACAATGAGCAGTTCTTC. This codes for CASSDLTGYNEQFF. Complete variable domain (other parts from reference TRBV5-1 and TRBJ2-1): KAGVTQTPRYLIKTRGQQVTLSCSPISGHRSVSWYQQTPGQGLQFLFEYFSETQRNKGNFPGRFSGRQFSNSRSEMNVSTLELGDSALYLCASSDLTGYNEQFFGPGTRLTVL.